Each of the 27 T cell receptor beta chains below was sequenced from the same sample in a study of T cells in Graves' hyperthyroidism and ophthalmopathy. RNA transcripts provided the source from which TCR beta CDR3 regions were amplified. First-round RT-PCR of the TCR CDR3 relied on the HTBI primer set. MiXCR, run by TCRdb on the multiplex PCR reads, gives a single entry per CDR3 protein. The sample records 500,000 or so distinct CDR3 sequences, under 20% being singletons. Source material: blood. The receptors were gathered from a woman aged 18-29 years with Graves' ophthalmopathy.

V gene TRBV5-1 combines with J gene TRBJ1-4; no clear D gene. This CDR3 comprises 14 residues. Trimming took off 0 bases at V and 8 bases at J, with 11 bases between the two ends. The germline V gene has CDR1 SGHRS and CDR2 YFSETQ. This CDR3 reads CASSLEGRWEKLFF. CDR3 nucleotide sequence: TGCGCCAGCAGCTTGGAAGGTCGCTGGGAAAAACTGTTTTTT.

The chain combines TRBV7-2 with TRBJ1-2, with a tentative D call TRBD1 (5 bases). The CDR3 totals 13 residues. V dropped 3 bases and J dropped 8 bases, with 13 bases sitting between them. Germline V lookup: CDR1 SGHTA, CDR2 FQGNSA. The CDR3 sequence: CASSLGTDRGYTF. The CDR3 DNA follows: TGTGCCAGCAGCTTGGGGACGGATCGGGGCTACACCTTC.

This clonotype was observed many times. The V and J genes are TRBV27 and TRBJ2-5, with 9 bases that match TRBD1. V trimming: 3 bases; J trimming: 2 bases; junction bases outside the gene matches: 7. Germline V gene lookup returns CDR1 MNHEY and CDR2 SMNVEV (reference sequence). The length of the CDR3 is 16 residues. The CDR3 DNA reads TGTGCCAGCAGTTTTACAGCCGGGACAGGGCAAGAGACCCAGTACTTC. It encodes CASSFTAGTGQETQYF.

The rearrangement uses TRBV9 and TRBJ1-2, with TRBD1 matching 8 bases. The CDR3 consists of 16 residues. V lost 0 bases and J lost 3; bases outside the gene matches: 7. Germline CDR1 and CDR2: SGDLS and YYNGEE. The CDR3 DNA is TGTGCCAGCAGCGTAGACAGGACAGGGACTGACTATGGCTACACCTTC. Amino acids: CASSVDRTGTDYGYTF.

This clonotype has a count of ten or more. The chain has TRBV27 and TRBJ1-1, with D uncertain. The CDR3 length is 13 residues. V shed 5 bases and J shed 5 bases, with 12 bases lying between them. Germline V gene lookup returns CDR1 MNHEY and CDR2 SMNVEV (reference sequence). The CDR3 region is CASSPLVGTEAFF. The CDR3 coding sequence is TGTGCCAGCAGTCCTTTGGTGGGGACTGAAGCTTTCTTT.

The chain joins TRBV7-3 to TRBJ2-1, with 10 bases matching TRBD2. CDR1 is SGHTA, CDR2 FQGTGA, per germline. With V trimmed by 5 bases and J by 12 bases, 4 bases remained unmatched. The CDR3 loop spans 12 amino acids. Here the CDR3 DNA reads TGTGCCAGCAGCACTAGCGGGGAGGGGCAGTTCTTC. This encodes CASSTSGEGQFF.

This clonotype was observed many times. CDR3 in amino acids: CASSSTGGQPYEQYF. CDR3 bases: TGTGCCAGCAGCAGTACCGGTGGACAGCCCTACGAGCAGTACTTC. The chain employs TRBV7-9 and TRBJ2-7, with D tentatively TRBD1 (6 bases). Trimming removed 5 bases from V and 2 bases from J, with 16 bases in between. Germline V gene sequence: CDR1 SEHNR, CDR2 FQNEAQ (reference sequence). The CDR3 spans 15 residues.

The sample holds a few counts of this clonotype. The chain employs TRBV6-1 and TRBJ1-1; D not resolved. This CDR3 is 14 amino acids long. From germline, CDR1 is MNHNS and CDR2 SASEGT. The V end was cut by 1 base, the J end by 7 bases, with 13 bases between. CDR3 bases: TGTGCCAGCAGTGAAGGGTGGGGTCGGCGTGAAGCTTTCTTT. Protein sequence: CASSEGWGRREAFF.

This clonotype was seen more than once but under ten times. The J gene is TRBJ2-1, the V gene TRBV4-1; D gene ambiguous. Trimming removed 6 bases from V and 1 base from J, with 10 bases in between. Germline-derived CDR1 and CDR2 are MGHRA and YSYEKL. The CDR3 runs 14 residues. CDR3 sequence (DNA): TGCGCCAGCAGTAAATTAGAGTCCTACAATGAGCAGTTCTTC. Protein product: CASSKLESYNEQFF.

This clonotype was recorded at least ten times. The chain uses TRBV2 and TRBJ2-7; perhaps TRBD1 as D (6 bases). The ends were cut back, 9 bases at V and 1 base at J, with 10 bases in the middle. CDR1 SNHLY and CDR2 FYNNEI come from the germline V gene. The CDR3 length is 12 residues. In DNA form, the CDR3 reads TGTGCCAGTTCCGGGACATCCTACGAGCAGTACTTC. This translates into CASSGTSYEQYF. The whole variable domain, remainder taken from reference TRBV2 and TRBJ2-7, is EPEVTQTPSHQVTQMGQEVILRCVPISNHLYFYWYRQILGQKVEFLVSFYNNEISEKSEIFDDQFSVERPDGSNFTLKIRSTKLEDSAMYFCASSGTSYEQYFGPGTRLTVT.

With regard to this clonotype: Compared with germline, one end of the junction differs, possibly owing to a read error. V gene TRBV7-8 combines with J gene TRBJ1-2; TRBD1 agrees at 8 bases. The CDR3 is 15 residues long. Germline values: CDR1 SGHVS, CDR2 FQNEAQ. CDR3 in DNA: TGCGCCAGCAGCGGACAGGGTAGGGGGTCGGAGGGCTACACCTTC. Residues: CASSGQGRGSEGYTF.

In this sample, this clonotype turned up many times. CDR3 sequence reads: CASSYFRTRGNSAYGYTF. The CDR3 nucleotides are TGTGCCAGCAGTTACTTCAGGACTCGTGGAAACTCTGCATATGGCTACACCTTC. V usage is TRBV6-6 and J usage is TRBJ1-2, with unresolved D. Germline CDR1 MNHNY, CDR2 SVGAGI (reference sequence). There are 18 residues in the CDR3. Trimming took 1 base from V and 5 from J, leaving 23 bases between them.

This clonotype was detected a few times. V gene TRBV11-1 combines with J gene TRBJ2-1; 12 bases align to TRBD2. The germline CDR1 and CDR2 sequences are SGHAT and FQDESV (reference sequence). V was pared by 4 bases and J by 1 base, with 5 bases of the junction left unmatched. The CDR3 has 17 residues. CDR3 bases: TGTGCCAGCAGCTCGACTAGCGGGAGAGGATCCTACAATGAGCAGTTCTTC. Translating it yields CASSSTSGRGSYNEQFF.

At least ten counts were recorded for this clonotype. This chain connects TRBV6-1 to TRBJ2-3; 9 bases map to TRBD1. CDR3 size: 16 residues. The germline V gene encodes CDR1 MNHNS and CDR2 SASEGT. V lost 6 bases, J lost 1 base, and 8 bases stayed unmatched. Written as DNA, the CDR3 is TGTGCCAGCAGCTCGTACAGGGGGCAAGGCACAGATACGCAGTATTTT. It is translated as CASSSYRGQGTDTQYF.

The table lists this clonotype with a few counts. The rearrangement links TRBV5-8 to TRBJ1-1; D not certain. The germline V and J ends were trimmed by 1 base and 5 bases, with 6 bases remaining between them. CDR1 is SGHTS, CDR2 YDEGEE, per germline. CDR3 length equals 12 residues. The CDR3 reads CASSLPRTEAFF. The CDR3 nucleotides are TGTGCCAGCAGCTTGCCCAGAACTGAAGCTTTCTTT.

This clonotype was detected many times. The chain links TRBV28 to TRBJ2-3, with D unresolved. Trimming cost V 8 bases and J 1 base, with 16 bases left between them. There are 15 residues in the CDR3. The germline CDR1 and CDR2 sequences are MDHEN and SYDVKM. The CDR3, as DNA: TGTGCCAGCCAAAGCGTAGGCGCGGGCACAGATACGCAGTATTTT. Translation: CASQSVGAGTDTQYF.

The CDR3 is CASSVLGTGGTVSSPLHF. Written as DNA, the CDR3 is TGTGCCAGCAGTGTCCTCGGGACAGGGGGGACCGTAAGTTCACCCCTCCACTTT. This chain links TRBV6-1 with TRBJ1-6; 11 nucleotides match TRBD1. From germline, CDR1 is MNHNS and CDR2 SASEGT. CDR3 size: 18 residues. The V gene end was trimmed by 4 bases and the J gene end by 9 bases; junction bases not matched to a gene: 14.

This clonotype was counted many times. This chain links TRBV7-3 with TRBJ2-3; D may correspond to TRBD1 or TRBD2 (5 bases each). There are 13 residues in the CDR3. In germline, CDR1 is SGHTA, CDR2 FQGTGA. V lost 2 bases and J 6 bases, leaving 9 bases between the germline ends. CDR3 nucleotides: TGTGCCAGCAGCTTAGGGACCGGGGATACGCAGTATTTT. It specifies CASSLGTGDTQYF.

V and J are TRBV6-1 and TRBJ2-1; 14 nucleotides line up with TRBD2. Trimming removed 4 bases from V and 3 bases from J; junction bases left unmatched: 8. The CDR3 extends over 18 amino acids. Per the germline V gene, CDR1 is MNHNS and CDR2 is SASEGT. The CDR3 DNA sequence: TGTGCCAGCAGTGGCATGGGACTAGCGGGGGCCATCTACAATGAGCAGTTCTTC. This translates into CASSGMGLAGAIYNEQFF.

Of note for this clonotype: A much larger clone differs from this one at a single base, so this may be a read error. V is TRBV6-1 and J is TRBJ1-1, with D perhaps matching TRBD1 (5 bases). Between the trimmed V and J ends, which lost 7 bases and 0 bases, there was a span of 9 bases. CDR3 length equals 13 residues. Germline V CDR1 and CDR2: MNHNS, SASEGT. This chain's CDR3 is CASTRALNTEAFF. The DNA of the CDR3 is TGTGCCAGCACCAGGGCCTTGAACACTGAAGCTTTCTTT.

The rearrangement joins TRBV27 to TRBJ1-6; D not certain. V lost 5 bases, J lost 7 bases, and 15 bases lay in between. Germline V lookup: CDR1 MNHEY, CDR2 SMNVEV (reference sequence). This CDR3 contains 15 residues. CDR3 residues: CASSTVGGSNSPLHF. In DNA form, the CDR3 reads TGTGCCAGCAGTACCGTAGGCGGGTCCAATTCACCCCTCCACTTT.

This clonotype was detected many times. The chain links TRBV18 to TRBJ2-3; D possibly matches TRBD1 or TRBD2 (5 bases each). Germline CDR1 reads KGHSH; CDR2 reads LQKENI. CDR3 length: 15 amino acids. With 8 bases removed from V and 2 bases from J, the gap between germline ends came to 17 bases. CDR3 sequence reads: CASVVGRTNTDTQYF. The CDR3 region has the DNA TGTGCCAGCGTGGTGGGACGGACAAACACAGATACGCAGTATTTT.

In this sample, this clonotype turned up many times. V and J are TRBV5-1 and TRBJ1-2; D possibly corresponds to TRBD1 (6 bases). V was cut by 4 bases and J by 6 bases, with 19 bases left in between. The germline CDR1 and CDR2 sequences are SGHRS and YFSETQ. CDR3 length: 15 residues. The CDR3 bases are TGCGCCAGCAGCGCAAAGACCACAGGGTACAATGGCTACACCTTC. Amino acids: CASSAKTTGYNGYTF.

This clonotype showed up many times. The chain recombines TRBV28 with TRBJ1-4; 8 bases are a match to TRBD1. With V trimmed by 1 base and J by 10 bases, 11 bases remained unmatched. Germline CDR1 reads MDHEN; CDR2 reads SYDVKM. The CDR3 runs to 16 residues. The CDR3 DNA reads TGTGCCAGCAGTTTATCCCCCGGACAGGGTGTGGGAAAACTGTTTTTT. This gives the protein CASSLSPGQGVGKLFF.

The chain uses TRBV28 and TRBJ1-1, with no clear D. V shed 5 bases and J shed 1 base, with 14 bases lying between them. Germline assignment: CDR1 MDHEN and CDR2 SYDVKM. This CDR3 has 15 amino acids. CDR3 in DNA: TGTGCCAGCAGTCTCCTCCGGTGGGGGAACACTGAAGCTTTCTTT. Translating gives CASSLLRWGNTEAFF.

This clonotype was counted ten times or more. The chain recombines TRBV12-3 or TRBV12-4 with TRBJ1-1; possible D gene TRBD1, 5 bases. Trimming stripped 2 bases from V and 5 bases from J, with 12 bases between. This CDR3 contains 14 residues. CDR3 sequence (DNA): TGTGCCAGCAGTTTACGTCACGGGGGGACTGAAGCTTTCTTT. Translated: CASSLRHGGTEAFF.

J is TRBJ2-7 and V is TRBV10-1; D remains unclear. The germline CDR1 and CDR2 sequences are WNHNN and SYGVQD (reference sequence). The CDR3 length is 13 residues. V was shortened by 8 bases and J by 2 bases, with 13 bases between the two germline ends. DNA for the CDR3: TGCGCCAGCCCCCCGACAAGTCCCTACGAGCAGTACTTC. It is translated as CASPPTSPYEQYF.